Listed below are T cell receptor beta chains from one sample, sequenced in a study of T and B cells in COVID-19 patients. TCRdb independently ran MiXCR on the multiplex PCR reads; one entry per CDR3 protein. The sample includes 4,000 to 5,500 distinct CDR3 sequences, 27% of them seen just once. Sequencing input: blood. The source is a human donor with active COVID-19. The conserved cysteine and the conserved F or W are not part of the CDR3 here. The size entry is marked missing in some rows and otherwise reads once, few, many or a size class.

abundance	v_gene	j_gene	CDR3aa
-	TRBV11-1	TRBJ1-2	ASSQASGTGPYLGGYT
-	TRBV18	TRBJ2-5	ASSSNRGRQETQY
-	TRBV5-4	TRBJ1-5	ASSPRDRGNQPQH
-	TRBV6-5	TRBJ1-4	ASRPGTVEKLF
-	TRBV6-5	TRBJ1-5	ASSSDRTQPQH
-	TRBV11-1	TRBJ2-1	VSSLAGRAGGSSSYNEQF
few	TRBV29-1	TRBJ1-1	SGGQGSTEAF
medium-sized	TRBV19	TRBJ1-6	ASSRTFASPLH
few	TRBV5-5	TRBJ1-1	ASSESPKNTEAF
medium-sized	TRBV18	TRBJ1-4	ASSPMTVRLNEKLF
-	TRBV5-1	TRBJ2-1	ASSLGTGDGEQF
medium-sized	TRBV15	TRBJ2-7	ATLGGGSSYEQY
medium-sized	TRBV30	TRBJ1-2	AWSRTVSNYGYT
large	TRBV29-1	TRBJ2-5	SVDSPLDQETQY
medium-sized	TRBV18	TRBJ1-2	ASSPPTESYGYT
-	TRBV5-1	TRBJ2-1	ASSLAQPYNEQF
-	TRBV12-3/TRBV12-4	TRBJ1-2	ASTLTGISNYGYT
large	TRBV29-1	TRBJ1-2	SVEAQGDANYGYT
few	TRBV20-1	TRBJ2-2	SATFGLGNTGELF
-	TRBV6-2/TRBV6-3	TRBJ2-4	ASSFSFENIQY
-	TRBV12-3/TRBV12-4	TRBJ2-7	VTIQGGGGEKY
large	TRBV11-1	TRBJ2-1	ASSLHGRVNEQF
medium-sized	TRBV15	TRBJ2-1	ATSYDRGSYNEQF
-	TRBV10-3	TRBJ2-1	AIRGTSGGKF
medium-sized	TRBV12-3/TRBV12-4	TRBJ2-1	ASSSRQGASEQF
-	TRBV18	TRBJ1-1	ASSPGREAF
few	TRBV12-3/TRBV12-4	TRBJ1-1	ASSPIGATEAF
-	TRBV10-1	TRBJ1-1	ASRGRREDTEAF
-	TRBV6-5	TRBJ1-1	AISVKQGVGTF
-	TRBV20-1	TRBJ1-1	SARGAGQLNTEAF
large	TRBV11-1	TRBJ2-1	ASSGPGGRSSYNEQF
few	TRBV6-5	TRBJ1-5	ASSRREGAGNQPQH
few	TRBV20-1	TRBJ2-6	SAPKAVAGANVLT
medium-sized	TRBV5-5	TRBJ2-3	ASTPDGLDTQY
medium-sized	TRBV27	TRBJ2-2	ATTRDRNTGELF
medium-sized	TRBV27	TRBJ2-6	ASSSLFANVLT
-	TRBV6-2/TRBV6-3	TRBJ1-2	ASISREQGGRGYT
-	TRBV4-1	TRBJ1-4	ASSQPDRLDEKLF
-	TRBV19	TRBJ2-1	ASSLGLAGGSSYNEQF